The present T cell receptor (beta chain) was sequenced within a study of OX40 agonist ivuxolimab in advanced cancers. Study details: The patients got ivuxolimab, which is an agonistic anti-OX40 (CD134) antibody. Three patients responded partially, comprising one with hepatocellular carcinoma and two with cutaneous melanoma.

The CDR3 contains 17 residues. Germline CDR1 ENHRY, CDR2 SYGVKD. The V end was cut by 4 bases, the J end by 6 bases, with 24 bases between. It was autoimmune disease history or systemic immunosuppression that excluded patients. Peripheral blood came from all dose cohorts at three timepoints. The protocol was immunoSEQ multiplex PCR, while the TCRdb copy is restricted to in-frame clones and leaves out a portion. The sample gives approximately 72,000 clones, roughly 88% of which show up once; 1.5% to 2% is in the top ten. This chain connects TRBV10-3 to TRBJ1-1, with D unresolved. The TCR sequence derives from an adult with an advanced solid tumor such as melanoma, head and neck, liver or kidney cancer. Sequencing was performed on CD4+ or CD8+ T cells sorted from blood, taken in a trial of the OX40 agonist ivuxolimab. CDR3 region: CAISANSHEDGSPEAFF. CDR3 DNA sequence: TGTGCCATCAGTGCAAATTCGCACGAGGACGGAAGCCCTGAAGCTTTCTTT.